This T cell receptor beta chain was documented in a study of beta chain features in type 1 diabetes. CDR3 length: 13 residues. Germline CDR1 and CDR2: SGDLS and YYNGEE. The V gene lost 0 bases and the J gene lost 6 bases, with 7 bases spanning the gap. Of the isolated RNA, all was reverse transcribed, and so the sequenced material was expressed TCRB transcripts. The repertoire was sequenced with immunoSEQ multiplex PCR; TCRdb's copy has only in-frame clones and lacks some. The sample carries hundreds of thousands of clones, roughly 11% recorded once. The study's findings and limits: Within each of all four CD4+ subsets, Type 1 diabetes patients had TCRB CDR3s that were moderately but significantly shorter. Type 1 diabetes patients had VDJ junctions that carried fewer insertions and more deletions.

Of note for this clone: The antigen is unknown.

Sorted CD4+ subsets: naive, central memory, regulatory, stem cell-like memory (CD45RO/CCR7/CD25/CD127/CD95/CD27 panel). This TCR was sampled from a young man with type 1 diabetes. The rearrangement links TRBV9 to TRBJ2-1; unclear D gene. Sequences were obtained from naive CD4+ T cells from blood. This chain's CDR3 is CASSVGTGNEQFF. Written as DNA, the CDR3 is TGTGCCAGCAGCGTAGGAACGGGCAATGAGCAGTTCTTC.